The rows below give T cell receptor beta chains drawn from one sample of a study of OX40 agonist ivuxolimab in advanced cancers. Assay used: immunoSEQ multiplex PCR; TCRdb lists only in-frame clones, some missing. The sample contains around 72,000 clones, approximately 84% of which appear only once. Source: CD4+ or CD8+ T cells sorted from blood, taken in a trial of the OX40 agonist ivuxolimab. The receptors here all came from an adult with an advanced solid tumor such as melanoma, head and neck, liver or kidney cancer. The conserved cysteine and the conserved F or W are not part of the CDR3 here.

J gene: TRBJ2-5; V gene: TRBV27; CDR3 protein: ASSTGQGKTQY
J gene: TRBJ2-1; V gene: TRBV14; CDR3 protein: ASSLNGSPYNEQF
J gene: TRBJ1-1; V gene: TRBV20-1; CDR3 protein: SAAQEEAF
J gene: TRBJ1-1; V gene: TRBV18; CDR3 protein: ASSPDRGQERGTEAF
J gene: TRBJ1-1; V gene: TRBV5-5; CDR3 protein: ASSSLYLGQINTEAF
J gene: TRBJ1-5; V gene: TRBV19; CDR3 protein: ASSRRDHNQPQH
J gene: TRBJ2-5; V gene: TRBV13; CDR3 protein: ASRGMGQAKETQY
J gene: TRBJ2-1; V gene: TRBV4-2; CDR3 protein: ASSQGSGVYNEQF
J gene: TRBJ1-5; V gene: TRBV7-2; CDR3 protein: ASSLEWGVGQPQH
J gene: TRBJ2-1; V gene: TRBV7-7; CDR3 protein: ASSSSGRADNEQF
J gene: TRBJ1-5; V gene: TRBV6-1; CDR3 protein: ASSEERRTASPNQPQH